This passage covers 17 T cell receptor beta chains from one sample sequenced in a study of cytomegalovirus exposure and HLA in healthy donors. Primers for the PCR totalled 60 Vbeta and 13 Jbeta. Generated by immunoSEQ multiplex PCR, the TCRdb table keeps only in-frame clones and is missing some. The sample holds about 97,000 clones, 50% to 70% seen once. Sequencing input: PBMCs. The source is a human donor in good health.

The chain employs TRBV11-2 and TRBJ2-5, with 10 positions matching TRBD2. Germline-derived CDR1 and CDR2 are SGHAT and FQNNGV. The CDR3 loop spans 16 amino acids. V shed 0 bases and J 8 bases; nucleotides not matched to a gene: 9. The CDR3 bases are TGTGCCAGCAGCTTAGAACTAGCGGGGAGGCTAGGAACCCAGTACTTC. Protein product: CASSLELAGRLGTQYF.

V usage is TRBV5-1 and J usage is TRBJ2-1, with 9 bases matching TRBD1. Trimming cost V 7 bases and J 0 bases; bases outside gene matches: 8. CDR1 and CDR2 from the germline V gene are SGHRS and YFSETQ. The CDR3 has 16 residues. CDR3 DNA: TGCGCCAGCCGAGGGAGGACAGGGGCCTCCTACAATGAGCAGTTCTTC. Protein sequence: CASRGRTGASYNEQFF. Full variable domain (outside the CDR3, taken from reference TRBV5-1 and TRBJ2-1): KAGVTQTPRYLIKTRGQQVTLSCSPISGHRSVSWYQQTPGQGLQFLFEYFSETQRNKGNFPGRFSGRQFSNSRSEMNVSTLELGDSALYLCASRGRTGASYNEQFFGPGTRLTVL.

V is TRBV27 and J is TRBJ1-5, with D perhaps TRBD1 (5 bases). CDR1 is MNHEY, CDR2 SMNVEV, per germline (reference sequence). Trimming took off 2 bases at V and 5 bases at J, with 13 bases between the two ends. This CDR3 region has 15 residues. CDR3 bases: TGTGCCAGCAGTTTAGGGGGGACCGGACATCAGCCCCAGCATTTT. Translated: CASSLGGTGHQPQHF.

The rearrangement links TRBV18 to TRBJ1-1; D not certain. The CDR3 is 15 amino acids. The germline V gene encodes CDR1 KGHSH and CDR2 LQKENI. Deletions cut 0 bases from V and 5 bases from J, with 13 bases between. The CDR3, as DNA: TGTGCCAGCTCACCACCGGGAGGGTTTCTGACTGAAGCTTTCTTT. It translates to CASSPPGGFLTEAFF.

The chain is built from TRBV20-1 and TRBJ2-7; D is undetermined. The V end lost 4 bases, the J end lost 2 bases, and 6 bases lay between the germline ends. Germline CDR1 and CDR2: DFQATT and SNEGSKA (reference sequence). CDR3 length: 11 residues. In nucleotides, the CDR3 is TGCAGTGCTACGCGGACCTACGAGCAGTACTTC. Protein: CSATRTYEQYF.

The V and J genes are TRBV5-1 and TRBJ2-5, with TRBD2 identical over 8 bases. This CDR3 is built from 13 residues. Per the germline V gene, CDR1 is SGHRS and CDR2 is YFSETQ. J gave up 6 bases and V 5 bases, and 6 bases lay outside the gene matches. The CDR3 nucleotides are TGCGCCAGCAGTAGTAGCGGGATGAAGACCCAGTACTTC. Translation gives CASSSSGMKTQYF.

This clone was recorded a few times. This chain joins TRBV4-1 and TRBJ2-1; TRBD1 is a possible D gene (6 bases). Trimming removed 4 bases at V and 0 bases at J, with 16 bases between. Looked up from germline, CDR1 is MGHRA and CDR2 is YSYEKL. The CDR3 consists of 17 residues. CDR3 coding DNA: TGCGCCAGCAGCCTTACGAGAACAGGGAGCTCCTACAATGAGCAGTTCTTC. It codes for CASSLTRTGSSYNEQFF.

The chain uses TRBV7-9 and TRBJ2-1; 11 positions agree with TRBD1. Germline trimming cut 6 bases from V and 6 bases from J; bases unmatched to any gene: 7. The germline V gene encodes CDR1 SEHNR and CDR2 FQNEAQ (reference sequence). This CDR3 is built from 15 residues. The CDR3 here is CASRPGQGDVNEQFF. In DNA form, the CDR3 reads TGTGCCAGCAGACCGGGACAGGGGGATGTCAATGAGCAGTTCTTC.

This chain links TRBV15 with TRBJ2-1, with TRBD2 matching over 12 bases. V was clipped by 3 bases and J by 5 bases; unmatched bases: 8. CDR1 LNHNV and CDR2 YYDKDF come from the germline V gene (reference sequence). CDR3 length: 17 amino acids. The CDR3: CATSRYRGLAGHNEQFF. The CDR3 DNA is TGTGCCACCAGCAGGTACCGTGGACTAGCGGGGCACAATGAGCAGTTCTTC.

The CDR3 loop is CSVEGLSGRAGDTQYF. The CDR3 coding sequence is TGCAGCGTTGAAGGGTTGAGCGGGAGGGCCGGGGATACGCAGTATTTT. The chain joins TRBV29-1 to TRBJ2-3, with 10 bases that match TRBD2. This CDR3 is built from 16 residues. V gave up 1 base and J gave up 6 bases; unmatched junction bases: 10. Germline V gene sequence: CDR1 SQVTM, CDR2 ANQGSEA.

The chain links TRBV7-9 to TRBJ2-7, with 7 nucleotides matching TRBD2. CDR1 is SEHNR, CDR2 FQNEAQ, per germline (reference sequence). Losses at the gene ends were 1 base for V and 0 bases for J; bases not matched to a gene: 3. The CDR3 has 15 residues. The CDR3 loop is CASSLVPSGSYEQYF. The CDR3 bases are TGTGCCAGCAGCTTAGTTCCTAGCGGCTCCTACGAGCAGTACTTC.

The rearrangement joins TRBV11-1 to TRBJ2-3; D may be TRBD2 (5 bases). Germline lookup yields CDR1 SGHAT and CDR2 FQDESV (reference sequence). V was cut by 1 base and J by 0 bases, with 8 bases left in between. This CDR3 has 15 amino acids. The CDR3 nucleotides are TGTGCCAGCAGCTTAGTCGGGGAGAGCACAGATACGCAGTATTTT. Translating gives CASSLVGESTDTQYF.

The chain is built from TRBV5-6 and TRBJ1-1, with D unresolved. Trimming cost V 4 bases and J 0 bases, with 13 bases left between them. The germline gives CDR1 SGHDT, CDR2 YYEEEE. This CDR3 contains 15 residues. The CDR3 sequence: CASSPLTLMNTEAFF. The CDR3 DNA reads TGTGCCAGCAGCCCTTTAACTCTTATGAACACTGAAGCTTTCTTT. The whole variable domain, remainder taken from reference TRBV5-6 and TRBJ1-1, is DAGVTQSPTHLIKTRGQQVTLRCSPKSGHDTVSWYQQALGQGPQFIFQYYEEEERQRGNFPDRFSGHQFPNYSSELNVNALLLGDSALYLCASSPLTLMNTEAFFGQGTRLTVV.

The chain couples TRBV27 to TRBJ1-1; D remains ambiguous. The CDR3 runs to 13 residues. Germline V lookup: CDR1 MNHEY, CDR2 SMNVEV (reference sequence). Trimming left V 5 bases short and J 4 bases short, with 11 bases between. The CDR3 DNA reads as TGTGCCAGCAGTAGGGTGCGGGGCACTGAAGCTTTCTTT. Its translation: CASSRVRGTEAFF.

The gene calls are TRBV4-1 and TRBJ2-1; 13 positions agree with TRBD2. Looked up from germline, CDR1 is MGHRA and CDR2 is YSYEKL. CDR3 size: 17 residues. The junction had 11 bases not matched to a gene; V was cut back by 3 bases and J by 9 bases. Here the CDR3 reads CASSHLGRTSGRSEQFF. The DNA of the CDR3 is TGCGCCAGCAGCCACCTGGGCCGGACTAGCGGGAGAAGTGAGCAGTTCTTC.

The chain links TRBV11-3 to TRBJ2-7; D unresolved. This CDR3 has 12 residues. Trimming cost V 5 bases and J 3 bases, with 8 bases left between them. From germline, CDR1 is SGHNT and CDR2 YENEEA. The CDR3 nucleotides are TGTGCCAGCAGCAAGTCAGGCTACGAGCAGTACTTC. Amino acid sequence: CASSKSGYEQYF.

The V call is TRBV4-1, the J call TRBJ2-2; 11 bases line up with TRBD2. The CDR3 runs 20 residues. Germline V gene sequence: CDR1 MGHRA, CDR2 YSYEKL. V dropped 4 bases and J dropped 5; count of bases not matched to a gene: 18. DNA for the CDR3: TGCGCCAGCAGCCTGGCGTGGCGTAGCGGGAGGGGCCTCCGGACCGGGGAGCTGTTTTTT. Protein sequence: CASSLAWRSGRGLRTGELFF.